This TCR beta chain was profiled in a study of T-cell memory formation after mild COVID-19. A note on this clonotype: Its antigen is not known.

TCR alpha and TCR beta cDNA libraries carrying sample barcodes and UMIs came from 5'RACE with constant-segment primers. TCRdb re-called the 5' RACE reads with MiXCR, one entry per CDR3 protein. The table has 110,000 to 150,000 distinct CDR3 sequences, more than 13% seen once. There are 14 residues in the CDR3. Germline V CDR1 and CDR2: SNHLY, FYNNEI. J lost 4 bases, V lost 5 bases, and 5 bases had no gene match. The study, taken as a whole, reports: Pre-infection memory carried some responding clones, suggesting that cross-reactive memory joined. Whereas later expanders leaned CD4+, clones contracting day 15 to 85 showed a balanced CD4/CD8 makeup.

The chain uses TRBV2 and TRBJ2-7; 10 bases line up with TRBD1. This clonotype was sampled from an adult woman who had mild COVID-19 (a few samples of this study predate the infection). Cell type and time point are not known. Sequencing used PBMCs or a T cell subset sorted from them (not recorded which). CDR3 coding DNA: TGTGCCAGCAGTTGGAGACAGGGGGCTTACGAGCAGTACTTC. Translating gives CASSWRQGAYEQYF.